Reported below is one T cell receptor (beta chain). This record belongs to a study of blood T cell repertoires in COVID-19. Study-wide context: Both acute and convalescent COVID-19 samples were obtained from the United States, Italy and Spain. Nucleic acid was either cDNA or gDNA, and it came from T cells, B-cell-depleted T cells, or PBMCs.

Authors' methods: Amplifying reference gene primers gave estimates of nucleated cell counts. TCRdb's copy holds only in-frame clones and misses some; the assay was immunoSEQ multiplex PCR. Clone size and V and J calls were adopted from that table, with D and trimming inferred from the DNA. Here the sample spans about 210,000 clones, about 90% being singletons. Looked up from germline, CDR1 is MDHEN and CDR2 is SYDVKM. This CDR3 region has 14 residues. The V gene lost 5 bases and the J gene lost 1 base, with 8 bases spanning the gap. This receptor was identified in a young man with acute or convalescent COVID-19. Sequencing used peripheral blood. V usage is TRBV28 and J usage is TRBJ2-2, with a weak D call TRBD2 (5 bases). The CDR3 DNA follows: TGTGCCAGCAGTCTAGCCTTGAACACCGGGGAGCTGTTTTTT. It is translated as CASSLALNTGELFF.